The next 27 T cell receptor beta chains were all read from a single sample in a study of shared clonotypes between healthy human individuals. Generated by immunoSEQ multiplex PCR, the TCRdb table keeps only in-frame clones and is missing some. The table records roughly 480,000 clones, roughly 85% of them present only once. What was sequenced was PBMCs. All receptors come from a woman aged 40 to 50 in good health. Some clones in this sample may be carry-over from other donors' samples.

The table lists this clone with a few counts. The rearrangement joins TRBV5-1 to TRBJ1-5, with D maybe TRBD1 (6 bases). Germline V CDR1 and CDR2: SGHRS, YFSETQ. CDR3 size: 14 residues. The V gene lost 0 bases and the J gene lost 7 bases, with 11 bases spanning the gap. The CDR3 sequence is CASSLVGGEQPQHF. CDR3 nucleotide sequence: TGCGCCAGCAGCTTGGTCGGGGGCGAACAGCCCCAGCATTTT.

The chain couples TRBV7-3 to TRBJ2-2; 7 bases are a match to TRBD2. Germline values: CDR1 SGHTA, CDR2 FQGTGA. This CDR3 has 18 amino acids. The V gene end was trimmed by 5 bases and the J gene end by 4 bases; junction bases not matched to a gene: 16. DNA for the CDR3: TGTGCCAGCAGCCAGCTTGGTGGGAGGGATGGGTCCACCGGGGAGCTGTTTTTT. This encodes CASSQLGGRDGSTGELFF.

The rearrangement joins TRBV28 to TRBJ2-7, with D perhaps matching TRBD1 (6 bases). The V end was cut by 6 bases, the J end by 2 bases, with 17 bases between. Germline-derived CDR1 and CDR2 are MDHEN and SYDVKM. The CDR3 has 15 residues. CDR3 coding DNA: TGTGCCAGCAGGAAAACTCCCCGGGACACCTACGAGCAGTACTTC. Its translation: CASRKTPRDTYEQYF.

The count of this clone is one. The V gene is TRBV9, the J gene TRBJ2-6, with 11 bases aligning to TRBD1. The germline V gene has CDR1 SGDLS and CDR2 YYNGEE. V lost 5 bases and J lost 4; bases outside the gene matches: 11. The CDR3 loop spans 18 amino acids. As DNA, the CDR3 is TGTGCCAGCAGTCGAAGCGGGACAGGGGGTTCCGGGGCCAACGTCCTGACTTTC. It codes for CASSRSGTGGSGANVLTF.

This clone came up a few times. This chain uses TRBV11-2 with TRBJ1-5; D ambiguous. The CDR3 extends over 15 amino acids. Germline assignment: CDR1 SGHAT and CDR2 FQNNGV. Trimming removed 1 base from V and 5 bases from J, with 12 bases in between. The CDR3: CASSLGRAAYQPQHF. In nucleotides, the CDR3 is TGTGCCAGCAGCTTAGGTAGGGCGGCTTATCAGCCCCAGCATTTT.

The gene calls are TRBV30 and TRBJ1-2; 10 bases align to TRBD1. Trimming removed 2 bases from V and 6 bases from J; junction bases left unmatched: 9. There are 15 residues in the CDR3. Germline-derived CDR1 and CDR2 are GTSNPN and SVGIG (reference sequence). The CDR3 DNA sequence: TGTGCCTGGAGTCCCCTAGACAGGGGGCGGGATGGCTACACCTTC. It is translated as CAWSPLDRGRDGYTF.

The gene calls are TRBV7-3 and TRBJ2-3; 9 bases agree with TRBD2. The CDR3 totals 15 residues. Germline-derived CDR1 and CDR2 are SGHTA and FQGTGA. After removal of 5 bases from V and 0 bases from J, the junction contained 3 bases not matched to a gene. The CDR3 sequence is CASSRSGRSTDTQYF. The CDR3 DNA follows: TGTGCCAGCAGCAGAAGCGGGAGGAGCACAGATACGCAGTATTTT.

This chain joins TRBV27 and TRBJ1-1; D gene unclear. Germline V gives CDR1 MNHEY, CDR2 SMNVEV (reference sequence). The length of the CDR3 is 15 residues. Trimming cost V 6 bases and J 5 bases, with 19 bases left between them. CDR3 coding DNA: TGTGCCAGCAGCCCATCATCGGGCTATCGGACTGAAGCTTTCTTT. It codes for CASSPSSGYRTEAFF.

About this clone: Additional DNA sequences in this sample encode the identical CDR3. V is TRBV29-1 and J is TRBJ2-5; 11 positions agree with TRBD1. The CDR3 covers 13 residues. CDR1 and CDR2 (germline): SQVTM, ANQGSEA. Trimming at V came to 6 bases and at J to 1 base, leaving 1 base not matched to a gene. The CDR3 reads CSVGTGGQETQYF. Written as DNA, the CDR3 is TGCAGCGTCGGGACAGGGGGCCAAGAGACCCAGTACTTC.

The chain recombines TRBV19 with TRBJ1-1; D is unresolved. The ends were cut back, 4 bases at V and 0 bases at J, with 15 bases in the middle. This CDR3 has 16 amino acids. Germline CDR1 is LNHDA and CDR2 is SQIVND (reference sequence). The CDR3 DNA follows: TGTGCCAGTAGTACGCCCGGACGCCAAATGAACACTGAAGCTTTCTTT. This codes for CASSTPGRQMNTEAFF.

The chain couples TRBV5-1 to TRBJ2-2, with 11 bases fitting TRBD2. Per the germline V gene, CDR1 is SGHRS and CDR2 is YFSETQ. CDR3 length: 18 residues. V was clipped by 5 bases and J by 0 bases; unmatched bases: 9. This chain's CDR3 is CASSTSGRGFANTGELFF. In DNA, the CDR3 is TGCGCCAGCAGTACTAGCGGGAGAGGTTTCGCGAACACCGGGGAGCTGTTTTTT.

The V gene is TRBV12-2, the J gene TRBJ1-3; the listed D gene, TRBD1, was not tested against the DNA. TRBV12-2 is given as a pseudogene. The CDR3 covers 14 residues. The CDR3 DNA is TGTGCAAGTCGTGCCAGGGGGCCTGGAAACACCATATATTTT. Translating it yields CASRARGPGNTIYF.

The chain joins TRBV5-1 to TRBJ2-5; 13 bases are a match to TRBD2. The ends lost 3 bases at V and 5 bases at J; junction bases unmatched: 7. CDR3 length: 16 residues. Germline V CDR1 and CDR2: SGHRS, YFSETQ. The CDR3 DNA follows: TGCGCCAGCAGCTCAACGGGACTAGCGGGATTGGAGACCCAGTACTTC. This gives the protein CASSSTGLAGLETQYF.

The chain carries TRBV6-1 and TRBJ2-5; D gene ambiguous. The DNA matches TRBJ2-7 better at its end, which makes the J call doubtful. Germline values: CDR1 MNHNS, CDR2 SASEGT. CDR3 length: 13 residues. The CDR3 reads CASSESRGDEQYF. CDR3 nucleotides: TGTGCCAGCAGTGAGAGCCGTGGAGACGAGCAGTACTTC.

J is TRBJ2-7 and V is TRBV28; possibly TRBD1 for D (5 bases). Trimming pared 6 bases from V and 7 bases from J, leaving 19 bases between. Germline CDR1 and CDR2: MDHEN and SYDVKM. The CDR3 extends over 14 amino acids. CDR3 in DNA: TGTGCCAGCAGGGAGCAGGGTCCTCTTGGGGAGCAGTACTTC. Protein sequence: CASREQGPLGEQYF. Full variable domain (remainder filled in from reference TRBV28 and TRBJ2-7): DVKVTQSSRYLVKRTGEKVFLECVQDMDHENMFWYRQDPGLGLRLIYFSYDVKMKEKGDIPEGYSVSREKKERFSLILESASTNQTSMYLCASREQGPLGEQYFGPGTRLTVT.

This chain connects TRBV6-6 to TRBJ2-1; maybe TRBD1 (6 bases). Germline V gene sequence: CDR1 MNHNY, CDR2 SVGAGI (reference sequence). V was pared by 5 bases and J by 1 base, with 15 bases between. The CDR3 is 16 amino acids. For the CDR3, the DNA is TGTGCCAGCAGTATTTTAGGGGGAGAATCCTACAATGAGCAGTTCTTC. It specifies CASSILGGESYNEQFF.

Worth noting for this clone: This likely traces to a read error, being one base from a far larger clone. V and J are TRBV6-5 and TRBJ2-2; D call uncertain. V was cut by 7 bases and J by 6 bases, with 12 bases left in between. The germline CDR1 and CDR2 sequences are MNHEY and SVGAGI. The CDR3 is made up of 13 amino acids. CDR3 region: CASTYREAGELFF. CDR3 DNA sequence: TGTGCCAGCACGTATAGAGAGGCCGGGGAGCTGTTTTTT.

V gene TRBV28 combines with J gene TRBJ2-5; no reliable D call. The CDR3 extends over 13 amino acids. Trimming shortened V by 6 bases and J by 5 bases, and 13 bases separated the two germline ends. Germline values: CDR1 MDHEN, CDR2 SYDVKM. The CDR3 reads CASRTGSPETQYF. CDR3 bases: TGTGCCAGCAGAACCGGCAGCCCGGAGACCCAGTACTTC.

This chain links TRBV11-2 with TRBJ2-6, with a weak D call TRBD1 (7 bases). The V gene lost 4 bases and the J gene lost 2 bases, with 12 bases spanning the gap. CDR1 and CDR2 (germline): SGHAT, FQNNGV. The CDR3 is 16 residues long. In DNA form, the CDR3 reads TGTGCCAGCAGCTACCAGGGGGGAACTGGGGCCAACGTCCTGACTTTC. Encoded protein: CASSYQGGTGANVLTF.

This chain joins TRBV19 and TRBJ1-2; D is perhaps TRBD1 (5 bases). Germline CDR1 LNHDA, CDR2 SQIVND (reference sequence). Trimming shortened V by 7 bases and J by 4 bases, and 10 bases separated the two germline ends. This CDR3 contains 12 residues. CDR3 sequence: CASNLGPYGYTF. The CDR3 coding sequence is TGTGCCAGTAATTTGGGACCCTATGGCTACACCTTC.

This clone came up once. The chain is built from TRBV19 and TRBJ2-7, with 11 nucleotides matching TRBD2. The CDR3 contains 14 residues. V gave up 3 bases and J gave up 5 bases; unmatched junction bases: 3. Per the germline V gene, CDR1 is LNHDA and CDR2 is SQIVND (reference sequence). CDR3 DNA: TGTGCCAGTAGTATTACTAGCGGGAGCGACGAGCAGTACTTC. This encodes CASSITSGSDEQYF.

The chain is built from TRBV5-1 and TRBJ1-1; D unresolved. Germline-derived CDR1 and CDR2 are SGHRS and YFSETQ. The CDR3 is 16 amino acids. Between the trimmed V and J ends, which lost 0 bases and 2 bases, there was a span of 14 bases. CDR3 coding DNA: TGCGCCAGCAGCTTGGTTGTGTGGGGAGTTAACACTGAAGCTTTCTTT. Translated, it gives CASSLVVWGVNTEAFF.

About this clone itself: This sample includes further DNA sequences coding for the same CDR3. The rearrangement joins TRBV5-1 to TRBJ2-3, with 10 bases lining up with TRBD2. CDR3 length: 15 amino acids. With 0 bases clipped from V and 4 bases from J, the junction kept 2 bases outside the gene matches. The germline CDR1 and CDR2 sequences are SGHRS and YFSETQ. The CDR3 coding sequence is TGCGCCAGCAGCTTGGCTCTAGCGGGAGCAGATACGCAGTATTTT. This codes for CASSLALAGADTQYF. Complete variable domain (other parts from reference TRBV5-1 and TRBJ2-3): KAGVTQTPRYLIKTRGQQVTLSCSPISGHRSVSWYQQTPGQGLQFLFEYFSETQRNKGNFPGRFSGRQFSNSRSEMNVSTLELGDSALYLCASSLALAGADTQYFGPGTRLTVL.

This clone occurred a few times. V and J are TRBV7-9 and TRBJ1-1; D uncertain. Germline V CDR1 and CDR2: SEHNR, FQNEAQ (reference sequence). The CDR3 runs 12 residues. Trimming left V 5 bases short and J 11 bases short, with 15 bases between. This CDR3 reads CASSLISGTAFF. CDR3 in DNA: TGTGCCAGCAGCCTCATAAGCGGCACGGCTTTCTTT. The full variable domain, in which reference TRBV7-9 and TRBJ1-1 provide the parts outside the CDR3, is DTGVSQNPRHKITKRGQNVTFRCDPISEHNRLYWYRQTLGQGPEFLTYFQNEAQLEKSRLLSDRFSAERPKGSFSTLEIQRTEQGDSAMYLCASSLISGTAFFGQGTRLTVV.

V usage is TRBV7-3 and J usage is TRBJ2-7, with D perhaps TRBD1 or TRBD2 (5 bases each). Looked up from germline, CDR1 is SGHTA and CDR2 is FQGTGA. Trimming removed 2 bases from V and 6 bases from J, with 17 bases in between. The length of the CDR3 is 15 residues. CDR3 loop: CASSLQGGSYGEQYF. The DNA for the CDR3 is TGTGCCAGCAGCTTACAGGGTGGGAGTTACGGCGAGCAGTACTTC.

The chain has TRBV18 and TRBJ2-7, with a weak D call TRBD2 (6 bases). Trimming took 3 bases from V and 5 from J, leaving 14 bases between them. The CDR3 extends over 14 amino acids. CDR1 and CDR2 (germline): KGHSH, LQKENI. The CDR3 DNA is TGTGCCAGCTCACCGCCAAATAGCGGCAACGAGCAGTACTTC. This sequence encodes CASSPPNSGNEQYF.

The CDR3 reads CASSTTYNEQFF. The CDR3, as DNA: TGTGCCAGCAGCACTACTTACAATGAGCAGTTCTTC. V gene TRBV7-9 combines with J gene TRBJ2-1; no firm D call. Germline CDR1 SEHNR, CDR2 FQNEAQ (reference sequence). This CDR3 has 12 residues. Trimming shortened V by 5 bases and J by 4 bases, and 6 bases separated the two germline ends.